This T cell receptor (beta chain) was observed in a study of vaccination and CD4 T cells after COVID-19. Study context: Control cultures were supplied with a CEFX pool, an HIV-1 Nef pool, or no peptide at all.

This CDR3 is 12 amino acids long. The germline V gene encodes CDR1 WSHSY and CDR2 SAAADI. V dropped 5 bases and J dropped 5 bases, with 9 bases sitting between them. Points on this clonotype: Its matching antigen is unknown.

Whole-study findings and limits: In convalescent patients, 304 of 307 vaccine-specific clones were mono-reactive for SARS-CoV-2 spike.

Cultured CD4+ T cell DNA was sequenced using the Oncomine TCR Beta short-read assay. One entry per CDR3 protein, called by TCRdb with MiXCR from the PCR reads. The sample holds about 10,000 distinct CDR3 sequences, roughly 61% seen once. Treatment indicated: approximately 10-day PBMC culture with coronavirus spike peptide pools or control peptides (ViraFEST assay). Peptide pool stimulation in ViraFEST expanded antigen-specific T cells, whose TCRs were then sequenced. This chain links TRBV10-2 with TRBJ1-2; D call uncertain. This TCR derives from a human donor who had recovered from COVID-19. The specimen sequenced was CD4+ T cells from blood, cultured in vitro. The chain's CDR3 is CASSFQDYGYTF. In nucleotides, the CDR3 is TGCGCCAGCAGTTTCCAGGATTATGGCTACACCTTC.